This TCR beta chain was observed in a study of blood T cell repertoires in COVID-19. The germline V gene encodes CDR1 SGHNT and CDR2 YYREEE (reference sequence). This CDR3 has 15 residues. V shed 5 bases, J shed 4 bases, and the junction held 7 bases outside the gene matches. Only in-frame clones appear in the TCRdb table, and some are missing; sequencing was by immunoSEQ multiplex PCR. The data contain some 130,000 clones, 60% to 75% of them singletons. This clonotype was obtained from a woman aged 70-85 years with acute or convalescent COVID-19. The J gene is TRBJ2-1, the V gene TRBV5-4; TRBD1 agrees at 9 bases. The sequenced material came from peripheral blood. CDR3 in DNA: TGTGCCAGCAGAAATGACAGGGGGGATTACAATGAGCAGTTCTTC. Translating it yields CASRNDRGDYNEQFF.